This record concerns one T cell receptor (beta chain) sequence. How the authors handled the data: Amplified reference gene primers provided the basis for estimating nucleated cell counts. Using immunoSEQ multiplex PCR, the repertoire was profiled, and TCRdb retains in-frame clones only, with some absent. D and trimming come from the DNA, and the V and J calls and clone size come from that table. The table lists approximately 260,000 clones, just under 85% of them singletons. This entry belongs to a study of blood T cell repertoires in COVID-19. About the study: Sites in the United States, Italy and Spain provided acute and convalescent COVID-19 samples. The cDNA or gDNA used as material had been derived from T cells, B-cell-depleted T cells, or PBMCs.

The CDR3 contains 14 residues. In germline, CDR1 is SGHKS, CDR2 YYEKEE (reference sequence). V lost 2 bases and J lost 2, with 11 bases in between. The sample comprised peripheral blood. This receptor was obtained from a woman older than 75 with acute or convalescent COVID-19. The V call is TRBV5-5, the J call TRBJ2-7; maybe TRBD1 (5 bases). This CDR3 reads CASSFGQGTYEQYF. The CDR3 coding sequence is TGTGCCAGCAGCTTCGGGCAGGGTACCTACGAGCAGTACTTC.